One sample yielded the 20 T cell receptor beta chains listed below, sequenced in a study of T cell responses to AZD1222 COVID-19 vaccine. This table comes from immunoSEQ multiplex PCR, and its TCRdb copy is limited to in-frame clones, with some not included. The sample has 100,000 to 120,000 clones, 81% seen once; the top ten hold approximately 5%. Sequences were derived from peripheral blood, sampled on day 0 of AZD1222 vaccination. These receptors were taken from an adult in good health.

The genes are TRBV11-2 and TRBJ1-3, with D unclear. The CDR3 has 14 amino acids. Germline lookup yields CDR1 SGHAT and CDR2 FQNNGV. V lost 8 bases to trimming and J lost 0 bases, with 11 bases between them. This chain's CDR3 is CASGRFTSGNTIYF. DNA of the CDR3: TGTGCCAGCGGGCGGTTCACCTCTGGAAACACCATATATTTT. The full variable domain, rest sourced from reference TRBV11-2 and TRBJ1-3, is EAGVAQSPRYKIIEKRQSVAFWCNPISGHATLYWYQQILGQGPKLLIQFQNNGVVDDSQLPKDRFSAERLKGVDSTLKIQPAKLEDSAVYLCASGRFTSGNTIYFGEGSWLTVV.

J is TRBJ1-1 and V is TRBV4-1; D is perhaps TRBD1 (5 bases). The germline V and J ends were trimmed by 1 base and 5 bases, with 14 bases remaining between them. Germline loops: CDR1 MGHRA, CDR2 YSYEKL. CDR3 length: 15 amino acids. The chain's CDR3 is CASSQAGTLGTEAFF. The CDR3 DNA sequence: TGCGCCAGCAGCCAAGCCGGGACCTTGGGGACTGAAGCTTTCTTT.

The chain links TRBV7-8 to TRBJ1-3; 9 nucleotides line up with TRBD1. Germline V gene lookup returns CDR1 SGHVS and CDR2 FQNEAQ. V lost 5 bases to trimming and J lost 3 bases; unmatched junction nucleotides: 5. CDR3 length: 15 residues. The CDR3 sequence: CASSLGTGHGNTIYF. As DNA, the CDR3 is TGTGCCAGCAGCCTCGGGACAGGGCATGGAAACACCATATATTTT.

This clone has just one count. The CDR3 sequence: CASSWTGAGNQPQHF. The CDR3 bases are TGTGCCAGCAGCTGGACGGGGGCCGGCAATCAGCCCCAGCATTTT. This chain links TRBV7-2 with TRBJ1-5; weak D call: TRBD1 (6 bases). The ends were cut back, 4 bases at V and 2 bases at J, with 12 bases in the middle. The V gene's germline CDR1 is SGHTA and CDR2 FQGNSA. The CDR3 consists of 15 residues.

The gene calls are TRBV11-2 and TRBJ1-5, with D possibly TRBD1 on 5 matching bases. CDR1 is SGHAT, CDR2 FQNNGV, per germline. The ends were cut back, 2 bases at V and 2 bases at J, with 10 bases in the middle. CDR3 length: 15 amino acids. The CDR3 is CASSLNLQGNQPQHF. CDR3 nucleotide sequence: TGTGCCAGCAGCTTAAACCTACAGGGCAATCAGCCCCAGCATTTT.

This clone was detected a few times. The chain recombines TRBV15 with TRBJ2-2; perhaps D is TRBD1 or TRBD2 (5 bases each). V lost 3 bases, J lost 7 bases, and 9 bases lay in between. The CDR3 loop spans 13 amino acids. Germline CDR1 is LNHNV and CDR2 is YYDKDF (reference sequence). CDR3 DNA sequence: TGTGCCACCAGCAGCTTGGGGGTCGGGGAGCTGTTTTTT. This sequence encodes CATSSLGVGELFF.

This chain joins TRBV6-5 and TRBJ1-2; 8 nucleotides match TRBD1. Unmatched junction bases numbered 14, after V lost 6 bases and J lost 8 bases. The CDR3 has 15 residues. Germline CDR1 MNHEY, CDR2 SVGAGI. The CDR3 sequence is CASRSMDRVSSGYTF. The DNA of the CDR3 is TGTGCCAGCAGGTCCATGGACAGGGTATCTTCCGGCTACACCTTC.

V gene TRBV28 combines with J gene TRBJ2-3; D tentatively fits TRBD1 or TRBD2 (6 bases each). V lost 7 bases and J lost 1, with 15 bases in between. Germline assignment: CDR1 MDHEN and CDR2 SYDVKM. This CDR3 has 15 residues. CDR3 bases: TGTGCCAGCAATCTAGGGGGGAAACGCACAGATACGCAGTATTTT. The encoded protein is CASNLGGKRTDTQYF.

The chain links TRBV28 to TRBJ1-2; possible D gene TRBD1, 5 bases. Germline assignment: CDR1 MDHEN and CDR2 SYDVKM. Trimming shortened V by 2 bases and J by 0 bases, and 13 bases separated the two germline ends. The length of the CDR3 is 16 residues. CDR3 in DNA: TGTGCCAGCAGTTTACCCCTTCAGGGCCCTAACTATGGCTACACCTTC. Its translation: CASSLPLQGPNYGYTF.

This clone was seen only once. The same CDR3 also results from other DNA sequences found in this sample. The genes are TRBV5-1 and TRBJ2-3, with D tentatively TRBD1 or TRBD2 (5 bases each). The V gene's germline CDR1 is SGHRS and CDR2 YFSETQ. The CDR3 runs 14 residues. Trimming cost V 0 bases and J 0 bases, with 5 bases left between them. CDR3 nucleotide sequence: TGCGCCAGCAGCTTGGGGGACAGCACAGATACGCAGTATTTT. Translating it yields CASSLGDSTDTQYF.

The gene calls are TRBV18 and TRBJ2-3; 7 nucleotides line up with TRBD1. In germline, CDR1 is KGHSH, CDR2 LQKENI. The CDR3 length is 15 residues. V shed 4 bases, J shed 0 bases, and the junction held 4 bases outside the gene matches. The CDR3 protein is CASSRTGLSTDTQYF. The DNA of the CDR3 is TGTGCCAGCTCACGGACAGGTTTGAGCACAGATACGCAGTATTTT. The whole variable domain, filled in from reference TRBV18 and TRBJ2-3, reads NAGVMQNPRHLVRRRGQEARLRCSPMKGHSHVYWYRQLPEEGLKFMVYLQKENIIDESGMPKERFSAEFPKEGPSILRIQQVVRGDSAAYFCASSRTGLSTDTQYFGPGTRLTVL.

This clone was found once. This chain uses TRBV18 with TRBJ2-7; TRBD2 aligns across 13 bases. This CDR3 is 14 amino acids long. J gave up 6 bases and V 4 bases, and 3 bases lay outside the gene matches. Looked up from germline, CDR1 is KGHSH and CDR2 is LQKENI. In DNA, the CDR3 is TGTGCCAGCTCACAAACTAGCGGGAGGGCCGAGCAGTACTTC. Translation: CASSQTSGRAEQYF.

This chain uses TRBV7-2 with TRBJ1-2, with 12 bases aligning to TRBD1. J lost 10 bases, V lost 5 bases, and 8 bases had no gene match. From germline, CDR1 is SGHTA and CDR2 FQGNSA. The CDR3 is 14 residues long. The CDR3 spells CASSPGTGGADYTF. The DNA for the CDR3 is TGTGCCAGCAGCCCAGGGACAGGGGGCGCGGACTACACCTTC.

The CDR3 region is CASSEAYTQYF. CDR3 coding DNA: TGTGCCAGCAGTGAAGCTTATACGCAGTATTTT. The chain uses TRBV2 and TRBJ2-3; D call uncertain. Germline V gene sequence: CDR1 SNHLY, CDR2 FYNNEI. Trimming took off 0 bases at V and 7 bases at J, with 2 bases between the two ends. CDR3 size: 11 residues.

The chain has TRBV9 and TRBJ2-5; 11 bases are a match to TRBD2. The germline CDR1 and CDR2 sequences are SGDLS and YYNGEE. The J segment lost 5 bases and the V segment lost 3 bases, leaving 6 bases of the junction unmatched. CDR3 size: 15 residues. The DNA for the CDR3 is TGTGCCAGCAGCGGTAGCGGGGGGGCCTGGGAGACCCAGTACTTC. Its protein is CASSGSGGAWETQYF.

The V and J genes are TRBV7-2 and TRBJ2-3; 7 positions match TRBD2. This CDR3 is built from 15 residues. V trimming: 4 bases; J trimming: 2 bases; junction bases outside the gene matches: 6. Germline values: CDR1 SGHTA, CDR2 FQGNSA. The CDR3 protein is CASSSQAGLTDTQYF. The CDR3 nucleotides read TGTGCCAGCAGCTCGCAAGCGGGGCTCACAGATACGCAGTATTTT.

The chain has TRBV7-2 and TRBJ2-4; D possibly corresponds to TRBD1 (5 bases). CDR1 SGHTA and CDR2 FQGNSA come from the germline V gene. This CDR3 spans 16 amino acids. Trimming shortened V by 0 bases and J by 0 bases, and 9 bases separated the two germline ends. CDR3 sequence reads: CASSLADTLAKNIQYF. The CDR3 region has the DNA TGTGCCAGCAGCTTAGCGGACACTTTAGCCAAAAACATTCAGTACTTC.

This chain connects TRBV6-5 to TRBJ2-1, with 8 bases aligning to TRBD2. Germline CDR1 is MNHEY and CDR2 is SVGAGI. The CDR3 totals 13 residues. Trimming took 7 bases from V and 7 from J; bases not matched to a gene: 6. CDR3: CASKRGSRNEQFF. CDR3 nucleotide sequence: TGTGCCAGCAAGCGGGGGAGTAGAAATGAGCAGTTCTTC.

CDR3 sequence reads: CASSERSNTEAFF. CDR3 nucleotide sequence: TGCGCCAGCAGTGAGCGGAGCAACACTGAAGCTTTCTTT. This sequence joins TRBV10-2 and TRBJ1-1, with no clear D. Trimming stripped 2 bases from V and 2 bases from J, with 6 bases between. This CDR3 comprises 13 residues. CDR1 WSHSY and CDR2 SAAADI come from the germline V gene.

Regarding this clone: This specimen includes other DNA sequences encoding the same CDR3. The chain uses TRBV3-1 (or the pseudogene TRBV3-2) and TRBJ1-3; no clear D. Looked up from germline, CDR1 is LGHDT and CDR2 is YNNKEL (reference sequence). This CDR3 region has 13 residues. With 1 base removed from V and 1 base from J, the gap between germline ends came to 2 bases. This chain's CDR3 is CASSQVSGNTIYF. The CDR3 nucleotides are TGTGCCAGCAGCCAAGTGTCTGGAAACACCATATATTTT.